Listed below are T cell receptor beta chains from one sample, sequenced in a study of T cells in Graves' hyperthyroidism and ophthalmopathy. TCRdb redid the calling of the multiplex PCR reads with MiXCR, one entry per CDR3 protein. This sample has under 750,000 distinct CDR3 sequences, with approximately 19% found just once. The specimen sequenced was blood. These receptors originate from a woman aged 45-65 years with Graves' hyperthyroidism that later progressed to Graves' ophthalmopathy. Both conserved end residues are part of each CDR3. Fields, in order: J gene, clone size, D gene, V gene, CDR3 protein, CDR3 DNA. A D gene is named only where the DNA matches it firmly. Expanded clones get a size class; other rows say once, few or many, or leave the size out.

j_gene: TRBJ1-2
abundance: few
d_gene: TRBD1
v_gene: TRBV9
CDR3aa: CASSPQGASKLYGYTF
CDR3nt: TGTGCCAGCAGCCCCCAGGGGGCCTCAAAACTCTATGGCTACACCTTC

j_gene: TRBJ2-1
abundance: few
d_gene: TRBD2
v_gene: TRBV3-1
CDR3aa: CASSQDFAGGPASYNEQFF
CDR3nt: TGTGCCAGCAGCCAAGATTTCGCGGGGGGGCCAGCTTCCTACAATGAGCAGTTCTTC

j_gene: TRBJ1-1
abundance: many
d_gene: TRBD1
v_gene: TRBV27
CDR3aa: CASREYRGGTEAFF
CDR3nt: TGTGCCAGCAGGGAATACAGGGGGGGCACTGAAGCTTTCTTT

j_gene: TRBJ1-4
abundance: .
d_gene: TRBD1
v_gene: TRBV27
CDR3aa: CASSLDRTQATNEKLFF
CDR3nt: TGTGCCAGCAGTTTGGACAGGACCCAGGCAACTAATGAAAAACTGTTTTTT

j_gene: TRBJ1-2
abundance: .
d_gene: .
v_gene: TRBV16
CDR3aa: CASSQSRGGYGYTF
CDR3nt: TGTGCCAGCAGCCAATCACGGGGCGGCTATGGCTACACCTTC

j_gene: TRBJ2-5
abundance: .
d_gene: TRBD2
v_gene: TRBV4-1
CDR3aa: CASSQGLAGVRETQYF
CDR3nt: TGCGCCAGCAGCCAGGGACTAGCGGGGGTGCGGGAGACCCAGTACTTC

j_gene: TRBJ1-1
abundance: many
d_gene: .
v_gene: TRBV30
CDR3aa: CAWSVERATEAFF
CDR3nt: TGTGCCTGGAGTGTAGAGCGGGCGACTGAAGCTTTCTTT

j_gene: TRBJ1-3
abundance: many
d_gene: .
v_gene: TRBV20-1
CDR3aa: CSAERVLSGNTIYF
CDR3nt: TGCAGTGCTGAAAGGGTCCTCTCTGGAAACACCATATATTTT

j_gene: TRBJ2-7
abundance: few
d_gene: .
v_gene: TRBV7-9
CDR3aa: CASSLDLLQYEQYF
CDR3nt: TGTGCCAGCAGCTTAGATTTACTGCAGTACGAGCAGTACTTC

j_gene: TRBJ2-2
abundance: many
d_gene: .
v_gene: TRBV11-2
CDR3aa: CASSLVLQGLRSGELFF
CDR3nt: TGTGCCAGCAGCTTAGTATTACAGGGTCTCCGGTCCGGGGAGCTGTTTTTT

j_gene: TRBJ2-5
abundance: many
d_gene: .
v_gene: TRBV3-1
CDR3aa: CASSQATGPQETQYF
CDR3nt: TGTGCCAGCAGCCAAGCGACAGGCCCTCAAGAGACCCAGTACTTC

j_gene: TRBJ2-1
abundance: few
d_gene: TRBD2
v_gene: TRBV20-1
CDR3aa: CSAPGVAGGYNEQFF
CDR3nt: TGCAGTGCACCGGGGGTAGCGGGGGGGTACAATGAGCAGTTCTTC

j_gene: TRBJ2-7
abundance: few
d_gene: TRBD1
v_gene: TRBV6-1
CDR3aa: CASLDRGLPSYEQYF
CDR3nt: TGTGCCAGCCTGGACAGGGGCCTCCCCAGTTACGAGCAGTACTTC

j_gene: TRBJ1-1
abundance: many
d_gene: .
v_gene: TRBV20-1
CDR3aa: CSAWTENTEAFF
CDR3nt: TGCAGTGCTTGGACGGAAAACACTGAAGCTTTCTTT

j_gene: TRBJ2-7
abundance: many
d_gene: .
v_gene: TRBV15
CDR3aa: CATSRDLGPNYEQYF
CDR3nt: TGTGCCACCAGCAGAGATCTGGGCCCCAACTACGAGCAGTACTTC

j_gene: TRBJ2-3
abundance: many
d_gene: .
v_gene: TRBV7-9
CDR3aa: CASSSPLLGRHTDTQYF
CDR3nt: TGTGCCAGCAGCTCACCTCTCCTGGGACGCCACACAGATACGCAGTATTTT

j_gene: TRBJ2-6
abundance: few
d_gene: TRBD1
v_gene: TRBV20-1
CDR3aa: CSAGPPGQGVSGANVLTF
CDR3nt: TGCAGTGCTGGGCCACCGGGACAGGGCGTCTCTGGGGCCAACGTCCTGACTTTC

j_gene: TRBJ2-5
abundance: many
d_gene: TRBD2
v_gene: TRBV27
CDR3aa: CATGGEETQYF
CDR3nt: TGTGCCACCGGGGGGGAGGAGACCCAGTACTTC

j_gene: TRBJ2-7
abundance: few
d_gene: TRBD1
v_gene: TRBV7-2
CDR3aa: CASKTRTGTYEQYF
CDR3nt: TGTGCCAGCAAGACACGGACAGGAACCTACGAGCAGTACTTC

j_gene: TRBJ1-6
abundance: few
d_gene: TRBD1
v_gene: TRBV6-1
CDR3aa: CASRAGTGGSPLHF
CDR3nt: TGTGCCAGCAGAGCCGGGACAGGGGGATCACCCCTCCACTTT

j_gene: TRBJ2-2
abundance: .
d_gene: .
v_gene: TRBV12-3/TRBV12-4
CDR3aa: CASSPADNTGELFF
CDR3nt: TGTGCCAGCAGCCCTGCGGACAACACCGGGGAGCTGTTTTTT

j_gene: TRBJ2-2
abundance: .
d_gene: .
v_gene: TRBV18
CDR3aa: CASSPQGFETGELFF
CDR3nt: TGTGCCAGCTCACCACAGGGTTTTGAGACCGGGGAGCTGTTTTTT

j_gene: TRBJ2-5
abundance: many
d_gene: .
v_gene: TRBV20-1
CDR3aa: CSARKDREGETQYF
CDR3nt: TGCAGTGCTAGAAAAGACAGGGAGGGGGAGACCCAGTACTTC

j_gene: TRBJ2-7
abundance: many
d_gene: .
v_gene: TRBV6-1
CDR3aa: CASSVLRGDYEQYF
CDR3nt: TGTGCCAGCAGTGTCCTCAGGGGGGACTACGAGCAGTACTTC

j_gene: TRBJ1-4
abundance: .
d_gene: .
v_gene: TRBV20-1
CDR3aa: CSASVRATNEKLFF
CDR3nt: TGCAGTGCTAGTGTCAGGGCCACTAATGAAAAACTGTTTTTT

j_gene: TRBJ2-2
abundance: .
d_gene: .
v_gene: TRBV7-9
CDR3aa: CASSPRGGQENTGELFF
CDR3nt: TGTGCCAGCAGCCCGCGCGGGGGACAGGAGAACACCGGGGAGCTGTTTTTT

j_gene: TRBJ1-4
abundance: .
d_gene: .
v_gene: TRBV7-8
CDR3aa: CASSHGWGLSNEKLFF
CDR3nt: TGTGCCAGCAGCCATGGATGGGGACTGAGTAATGAAAAACTGTTTTTT

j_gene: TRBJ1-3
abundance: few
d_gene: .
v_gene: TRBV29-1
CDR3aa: CSVHTGTAGNTIYF
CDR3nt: TGCAGCGTTCACACCGGGACTGCTGGAAACACCATATATTTT

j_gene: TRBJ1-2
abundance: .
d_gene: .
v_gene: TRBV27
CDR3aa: CASSLSNPANYGYTF
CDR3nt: TGTGCCAGCAGTTTATCGAATCCTGCTAACTATGGCTACACCTTC

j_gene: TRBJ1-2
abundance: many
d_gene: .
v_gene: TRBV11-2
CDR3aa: CASSFSGQGYTF
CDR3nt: TGTGCCAGCAGCTTTTCAGGTCAAGGCTACACCTTC

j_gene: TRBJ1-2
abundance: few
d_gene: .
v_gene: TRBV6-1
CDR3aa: CAAGRGDGYTF
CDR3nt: TGTGCCGCCGGGAGAGGTGATGGCTACACCTTC

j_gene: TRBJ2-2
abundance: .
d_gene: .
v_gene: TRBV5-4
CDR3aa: CASSRRQSNTGELFF
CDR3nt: TGTGCCAGCAGCCGGAGACAGTCCAACACCGGGGAGCTGTTTTTT

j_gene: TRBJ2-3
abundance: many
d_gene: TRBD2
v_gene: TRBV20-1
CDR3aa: CSARVVGPSGGPDTQYF
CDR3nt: TGCAGTGCTAGAGTGGTTGGCCCTAGCGGGGGGCCAGATACGCAGTATTTT

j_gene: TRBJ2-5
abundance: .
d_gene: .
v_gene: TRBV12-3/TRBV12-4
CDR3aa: CASSGGPTETQYF
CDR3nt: TGTGCCAGCAGCGGGGGACCCACAGAGACCCAGTACTTC

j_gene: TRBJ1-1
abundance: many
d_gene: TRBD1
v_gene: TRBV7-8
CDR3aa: CATQGALTEAFF
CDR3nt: TGTGCCACACAGGGGGCGCTGACTGAAGCTTTCTTT

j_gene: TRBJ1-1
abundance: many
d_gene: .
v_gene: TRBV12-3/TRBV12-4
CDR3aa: CAIESREGTEAFF
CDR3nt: TGTGCCATCGAAAGTAGGGAGGGCACTGAAGCTTTCTTT

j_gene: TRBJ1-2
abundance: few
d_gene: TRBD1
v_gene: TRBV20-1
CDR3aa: CSASQRTGVEANGYTF
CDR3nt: TGCAGTGCTAGTCAGAGGACAGGGGTAGAAGCGAATGGCTACACCTTC

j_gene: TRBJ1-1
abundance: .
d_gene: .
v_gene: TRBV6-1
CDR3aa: CASNLRTDTEAFF
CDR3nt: TGTGCCAGCAACCTTAGGACAGACACTGAAGCTTTCTTT

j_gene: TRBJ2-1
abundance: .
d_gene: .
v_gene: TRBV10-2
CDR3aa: CASVGGQGGNYEQFF
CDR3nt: TGCGCCAGCGTAGGAGGGCAGGGAGGTAACTATGAGCAGTTCTTC

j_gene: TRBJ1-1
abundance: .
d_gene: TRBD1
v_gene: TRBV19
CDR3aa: CASSYIWSQDRGFLNTEAFF
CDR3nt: TGTGCCAGTAGCTATATCTGGTCCCAGGACAGGGGATTCTTGAACACTGAAGCTTTCTTT

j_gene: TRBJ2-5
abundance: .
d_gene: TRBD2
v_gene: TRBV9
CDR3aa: CASSSGTSGQETQYF
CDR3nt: TGTGCCAGCAGCAGCGGGACTAGCGGTCAAGAGACCCAGTACTTC